The text below deals with one TCR beta chain. Random hexamers served to reverse transcribe about 0.5 to 1 ug RNA. From the immunoSEQ multiplex PCR reads, TCRdb called clonotypes with MiXCR, one entry per CDR3 protein. The data contain 130,000 or so distinct CDR3 sequences, approximately 96% of them singletons. This entry is derived from a study of CD8 T cells in Susac syndrome. The CDR3 spans 15 residues. Germline CDR1 reads DFQATT; CDR2 reads SNEGSKA (reference sequence). Trimming took 1 base from V and 4 from J; bases not matched to a gene: 5. The chain carries TRBV20-1 and TRBJ2-1; 9 positions match TRBD1. This receptor was identified in a human donor with multiple sclerosis. The sample consisted of CD4+ T cells from PBMCs. CDR3 DNA: TGCAGTGCTAGAGTACAGGACAGGGGTTACAATGAGCAGTTCTTC. Translation gives CSARVQDRGYNEQFF.